This T cell receptor (beta chain) comes out of a study of response to subunit inactivated influenza vaccine. A single record per CDR3 protein comes from TCRdb applying MiXCR to the RT-PCR reads. The repertoire holds hundreds of thousands of distinct CDR3 sequences, with around 10% as singletons. The CDR3 spans 14 residues. Deletions cut 4 bases from V and 4 bases from J, with 14 bases between. CDR1 and CDR2 (germline): SEHNR, FQNEAQ (reference sequence). This clonotype has a handful of counts. The sample was also reused in another study, on T cells expressing NK-cell markers. In that study: 5'RACE template switching with UMIs produced the TCR beta cDNA. The TCR beta repertoires originated in sorted CD3+CD56+NKG2C+, CD3+CD56+NKG2C- and CD3+CD56-NKG2C+ T cells.

The sample consisted of PBMCs from blood, taken on the day of vaccination. The TCR was taken from a man over 45 who received an inactivated influenza vaccine. The chain has TRBV7-9 and TRBJ2-7, with a possible D match to TRBD1 (5 bases). DNA for the CDR3: TGTGCCAGCAGCTCTTTTCAGGGCTTGTACGAGCAGTACTTC. Its protein product is CASSSFQGLYEQYF.